Listed below are T cell receptor beta chains from one sample, sequenced in a study of shared clonotypes between healthy human individuals. The table came from immunoSEQ multiplex PCR; TCRdb's copy has only in-frame clones and leaves some out. The table lists some 510,000 clones, about four fifths of them singletons, with approximately 13% in the top ten. Sequences were obtained from PBMCs. All receptors derive from a woman in her thirties or forties in good health. Some clones in this sample may be carry-over from other donors' samples. The CDR3 runs from the conserved cysteine through the conserved F or W. The D gene is left open where the match is weak. Clone sizes are given selectively: once, few, many, or a class where the clone is expanded.

d_call | j_call | clone_size | v_call | cdr3_aa | cdr3_nt
TRBD2 | TRBJ2-1 | - | TRBV28 | CASSLNPGTSGFDEQFF | TGTGCCAGCAGTTTGAATCCCGGGACTAGCGGGTTTGATGAGCAGTTCTTC
- | TRBJ2-3 | - | TRBV7-3 | CASSLGHASAEQYF | TGTGCCAGCAGCTTAGGGCACGCGTCTGCCGAGCAGTATTTT
TRBD1 | TRBJ2-7 | few | TRBV29-1 | CSVVGTGVTYEQYF | TGCAGCGTTGTTGGTACAGGGGTCACCTACGAGCAGTACTTC
- | TRBJ1-1 | - | TRBV7-2 | CASSFGGGQKAFF | TGTGCCAGCAGCTTTGGAGGAGGACAGAAGGCTTTCTTT
- | TRBJ1-2 | - | TRBV18 | CASSPEPVYGYTF | TGTGCCAGCTCACCGGAGCCAGTCTATGGCTACACCTTC
TRBD2 | TRBJ2-3 | - | TRBV4-1 | CASSQVFQREISDTQYF | TGCGCCAGCAGCCAGGTTTTTCAGCGGGAGATCTCGGATACGCAGTATTTT
- | TRBJ1-1 | - | TRBV4-3 | CASSQVLASGLGEAFF | TGCGCCAGCAGCCAGGTTTTGGCATCTGGGCTGGGTGAAGCTTTCTTT
TRBD2 | TRBJ2-2 | - | TRBV29-1 | CSVEGGSGGPGGELFF | TGCAGCGTTGAAGGGGGGTCGGGAGGGCCTGGCGGGGAGCTGTTTTTT
TRBD2 | TRBJ2-7 | - | TRBV11-2 | CASSLDRTSGHEQYF | TGTGCCAGCAGCTTAGATCGCACTAGCGGCCACGAGCAGTACTTC
TRBD2 | TRBJ2-7 | once | TRBV19 | CASSIPSGLEYSEQYF | TGTGCCAGTAGTATACCTTCGGGACTAGAGTATTCCGAGCAGTACTTC
- | TRBJ2-7 | - | TRBV10-1 | CASSPGGTEYYEQYF | TGCGCCAGCAGTCCGGGCGGGACAGAATACTACGAGCAGTACTTC
- | TRBJ1-3 | - | TRBV7-2 | CASSSRYSGNTIYF | TGTGCCAGCAGCTCCCGATACTCTGGAAACACCATATATTTT
TRBD2 | TRBJ2-5 | few | TRBV29-1 | CSVDRAGGRETQYF | TGCAGCGTTGATAGGGCGGGAGGTAGAGAGACCCAGTACTTC
TRBD1 | TRBJ1-5 | - | TRBV4-3 | CASSQDVTGVQPQHF | TGCGCCAGCAGCCAAGACGTGACAGGGGTTCAGCCCCAGCATTTT
- | TRBJ2-7 | - | TRBV5-1 | CASSLAGGAYEQYF | TGCGCCAGCAGCTTGGCAGGGGGGGCGTACGAGCAGTACTTC
- | TRBJ1-3 | - | TRBV7-6 | CASSLARVSGNTIYF | TGTGCCAGCAGCTTAGCCCGGGTATCTGGAAACACCATATATTTT
- | TRBJ2-7 | - | TRBV5-1 | CASSLGTGSSYEQYF | TGCGCCAGCAGCTTAGGGACTGGGTCCTCCTACGAGCAGTACTTC
- | TRBJ1-3 | - | TRBV7-6 | CASSPPGGRGNTIYF | TGTGCCAGCAGCCCACCGGGGGGGCGAGGAAACACCATATATTTT
- | TRBJ2-7 | - | TRBV4-3 | CASSQGLAGHYEQYF | TGCGCCAGCAGCCAGGGGTTGGCGGGACACTACGAGCAGTACTTC
- | TRBJ2-5 | - | TRBV7-3 | CASSSGETQYF | TGTGCCAGCAGTTCGGGGGAGACCCAGTACTTC
- | TRBJ2-7 | - | TRBV6-1 | CASRYQYYEQYF | TGTGCCAGCAGGTATCAGTACTACGAGCAGTACTTC
TRBD1 | TRBJ2-1 | few | TRBV5-8 | CAGVQGYNEQFF | TGTGCCGGAGTACAGGGGTACAATGAGCAGTTCTTC
- | TRBJ2-2 | - | TRBV5-6 | CASSAGQPANTGELFF | TGTGCCAGCAGCGCCGGACAGCCCGCGAACACCGGGGAGCTGTTTTTT
TRBD1 | TRBJ2-2 | - | TRBV12-5 | CASGLGPTGTGAPSNTGELFF | TGTGCTAGTGGTTTGGGACCAACCGGGACAGGGGCTCCTTCTAACACCGGGGAGCTGTTTTTT
- | TRBJ2-3 | - | TRBV30 | CAWSVGSADTQYF | TGTGCCTGGAGTGTTGGGAGCGCAGATACGCAGTATTTT
- | TRBJ2-7 | few | TRBV27 | CASSLGAGRYEQYF | TGTGCCAGCAGTTTGGGGGCGGGACGCTACGAGCAGTACTTC
TRBD2 | TRBJ2-7 | - | TRBV28 | CASSPGLAGSYEQYF | TGTGCCAGCAGTCCCGGACTAGCGGGTTCCTACGAGCAGTACTTC
TRBD2 | TRBJ2-3 | - | TRBV4-3 | CASSQDSSGRGGDTQYF | TGCGCCAGCAGCCAAGATTCTAGCGGGAGGGGGGGAGATACGCAGTATTTT
- | TRBJ1-2 | - | TRBV29-1 | CSVDDYTF | TGCAGCGTTGATGACTACACCTTC
- | TRBJ2-6 | many | TRBV5-6 | CASSYGPSGANVLTF | TGTGCCAGCAGCTATGGGCCCTCTGGGGCCAACGTCCTGACTTTC
TRBD2 | TRBJ2-1 | - | TRBV4-3 | CASSRGLAGGENEQFF | TGCGCCAGCAGCCGAGGGCTAGCGGGAGGTGAGAATGAGCAGTTCTTC
TRBD2 | TRBJ2-1 | - | TRBV6-5 | CASSLTRERGEQFF | TGTGCCAGCAGTTTAACGCGGGAGCGGGGTGAGCAGTTCTTC
TRBD1 | TRBJ2-7 | many | TRBV6-6 | CASRPGTGFYEQYF | TGTGCCAGCAGGCCCGGGACAGGGTTCTACGAGCAGTACTTC
- | TRBJ2-4 | - | TRBV5-7 | CASTLRFLSGTKNIQYF | TGTGCCAGCACCCTTCGATTTCTTAGTGGTACCAAAAACATTCAGTACTTC
- | TRBJ1-6 | - | TRBV30 | CAWDTGVSNSPLHF | TGTGCCTGGGATACCGGGGTCTCAAATTCACCCCTCCACTTT
- | TRBJ2-7 | - | TRBV7-8 | CASSLERPYEQYF | TGTGCCAGCAGCTTAGAACGCCCCTACGAGCAGTACTTC
- | TRBJ1-4 | - | TRBV27 | CASSFAGTNEKLFF | TGTGCCAGCAGTTTTGCAGGGACTAATGAAAAACTGTTTTTT
- | TRBJ2-6 | - | TRBV10-3 | CAISGTVSGANVLTF | TGTGCCATCAGTGGGACAGTGTCTGGGGCCAACGTCCTGACTTTC
- | TRBJ2-5 | - | TRBV7-2 | CASSSESASQYF | TGTGCCAGCAGCTCCGAGTCGGCTTCCCAGTACTTC
- | TRBJ1-1 | - | TRBV19 | CASSILGIGTEAFF | TGTGCCAGTAGTATTCTGGGTATCGGGACTGAAGCTTTCTTT
TRBD1 | TRBJ1-6 | - | TRBV30 | CAWSAPGQLNSPLHF | TGTGCCTGGAGTGCCCCGGGACAGTTGAATTCACCCCTCCACTTT
TRBD2 | TRBJ2-5 | - | TRBV29-1 | CSCSGTSGSGETQYF | TGCAGCTGCTCCGGGACTAGCGGGAGTGGGGAGACCCAGTACTTC
- | TRBJ2-3 | - | TRBV28 | CASSRAGPYDTQYF | TGTGCCAGTTCCCGGGCGGGACCATACGATACGCAGTATTTT
- | TRBJ2-2 | - | TRBV5-6 | CASSVGTGPTDSGELFF | TGTGCCAGCAGCGTTGGAACCGGGCCTACGGACTCCGGGGAGCTGTTTTTT
- | TRBJ1-5 | - | TRBV9 | CASSVRGGDQPQHF | TGTGCCAGCAGCGTCAGGGGTGGCGATCAGCCCCAGCATTTT
- | TRBJ2-7 | - | TRBV7-8 | CASNKGPGTGRTYEQYF | TGTGCCAGCAACAAAGGCCCCGGGACGGGGAGAACCTACGAGCAGTACTTC
TRBD2 | TRBJ2-1 | - | TRBV11-2 | CASSSSLLAGHYNEQFF | TGTGCCAGCAGCTCTTCCCTCCTAGCGGGGCATTACAATGAGCAGTTCTTC
TRBD2 | TRBJ2-7 | - | TRBV7-2 | CASSSTRRGLAGDSYEQYF | TGTGCCAGCAGCTCTACCCGGCGGGGACTAGCGGGAGACTCCTACGAGCAGTACTTC
- | TRBJ2-1 | many | TRBV27 | CASTGSSYNEQFF | TGTGCCAGCACAGGGAGCTCCTACAATGAGCAGTTCTTC
TRBD1 | TRBJ2-7 | few | TRBV5-6 | CASSRGTGPVGQYF | TGTGCCAGCAGCCGCGGGACAGGGCCCGTAGGGCAGTACTTC
TRBD2 | TRBJ2-7 | - | TRBV19 | CASSPAGGGTYEQYF | TGTGCCAGTAGTCCAGCGGGGGGAGGGACCTACGAGCAGTACTTC
- | TRBJ1-1 | - | TRBV19 | CASSSGKVNTEAFF | TGTGCCAGTAGTAGCGGCAAGGTGAACACTGAAGCTTTCTTT
- | TRBJ2-5 | - | TRBV25-1 | CASSDSTFQETQYF | TGTGCCAGCAGTGACAGCACCTTCCAAGAGACCCAGTACTTC
TRBD2 | TRBJ2-7 | few | TRBV10-3 | CAISNSGSSESEQYF | TGTGCCATCAGTAATAGCGGGAGTAGTGAATCCGAGCAGTACTTC